This TCR beta chain comes out of a study of blood T cell repertoires in COVID-19. Study details: Sites across the United States, Italy and Spain contributed samples from acute and convalescent COVID-19. T cells, B-cell-depleted T cells, or PBMCs supplied cDNA or gDNA.

Original analysis: The authors estimated nucleated cell counts from reference gene primer amplification. Clones were read by immunoSEQ multiplex PCR, and TCRdb kept only the in-frame ones, dropping some. V, J and clone size were drawn from that table, and D and trimming were deduced from the DNA. The table lists more than 250,000 clones, about 87% of them singletons. The source of this sequence is a woman between 45 and 65 years old with COVID-19, enrolled during active disease. The sequenced material came from peripheral blood.

The CDR3 nucleotides read TGTGCCAGTAATAACAGGGTTAACACTGAAGCTTTCTTT. This codes for CASNNRVNTEAFF. The chain joins TRBV19 to TRBJ1-1, with a weak D call TRBD1 (6 bases). V shed 7 bases and J shed 2 bases, with 11 bases lying between them. Germline V gives CDR1 LNHDA, CDR2 SQIVND (reference sequence). The CDR3 length is 13 residues.